This T cell receptor beta chain was found in a study of blood T cells in healthy people across ages (dated by TCRdb to 2015 to 2017). In the study overall: In model experiments, template switching captured roughly one uniquely barcoded TCR beta cDNA molecule for every two T cells. Two additional independent replicas of 1 million unique cDNA reads from the same blood draw were analyzed for two donors (one aged 18 to 30 and one aged 80 or older). The study measured age-related changes in TCR beta repertoire diversity using deep sequencing normalized with unique cDNA molecular identifiers. Four age groups were formed from the donors: young (average approximately 15 years), middle-aged (approximately 42), aged (about 62) and long-lived (more than 75). Donors of different ages were randomly distributed across sequencing lanes to avoid experimental bias.

Paper-wide results and their limitations: Estimates of total diversity based on one million sequenced T cells were considered lower bounds and underestimates. Observed TCR beta diversity per million T cells fell roughly linearly with age, and a significant reduction was already apparent by age roughly 40. The CMV infection status of donors was not known, potentially confounding age-related changes in expanded clonotypes. Since profiling was done on bulk unsorted PBMCs, naive and antigen-experienced compartments could not be conclusively compared. The percentage of naive T cells measured by flow cytometry correlated strongly with observed TCR beta diversity. Compared with the aged group, more naive CD4+ T cells, fewer expanded clones and increased TCR diversity were shown by the long-lived group, suggesting age selection.

The donors were some 39 Caucasian individuals from Russia, aged 6 to 90 years, who were systemically healthy. Each donor gave 9.5 to 10 milliliters of peripheral blood, drawn into EDTA-treated Vacutainer tubes. Ficoll-Paque density-gradient centrifugation was used to isolate PBMCs, with at least 6 million per sample. Total RNA was extracted from PBMCs with Trizol reagent, with at least 5.5 micrograms obtained per sample. Naive CD45RAhigh/CD27high T cell percentages were measured by flow cytometry on a PBMC aliquot from every donor. The library relied on 5' RACE. Reads for this sample came from an Illumina HiSeq 2500. A second PCR of roughly 7 to 11 cycles was performed with a sample-barcoded 5' primer and a J-beta primer mix. A template-switch 5' adaptor carrying 12 random nucleotides introduced a unique molecular identifier onto each TCR beta cDNA molecule. Each sample yielded at least 2.5 million CDR3-containing paired-end reads. First-strand cDNA synthesis was performed from all RNA using the Mint cDNA synthesis kit, with priming by a TRBC-specific oligonucleotide. Following uracil-DNA glycosylase treatment, a first 18-cycle PCR with universal primers M1SS and BC2_uni_R was performed on all cDNA. From the authors' description of their analysis: For normalization, 1 million high-quality reads, each with a distinct molecular identifier, were randomly selected from each sample. Reads sharing molecular identifiers were discarded rather than binned into consensus sequences. CDR3 identification, clonotype clustering and error correction used MiTCR with a Q25 quality threshold and the strictest error-elimination algorithm. A nonparametric unseen species model using Euler transformation provided a lower-bound estimate of total TCR beta diversity. Starting from the raw public reads, TCRdb applied fastp trimming at Q25, assembled clones with MiXCR and retained in-frame beta chains. Every entry covers one CDR3 protein and lists the most common genes and DNA from its rows. These V and J calls derive from TCRdb rather than the authors' analysis. The sample data list under 850,000 distinct CDR3 sequences, and around 34% of these were observed just once. The ten largest clones capture over 10% of the sample.

This clonotype was seen only a few times. The antigen this receptor binds is unknown. Base-call qualities are not available, and no considerably larger clone is one nucleotide away. Spanning cysteine to phenylalanine, the CDR3 consists of 14 amino acids. Only the CDR3 region is kept as DNA, spanning 42 bases read in frame from base 1. Via the germline V gene, CDR1 is SQVTM and CDR2 ANQGSEA. Trimming removed 6 bases from V and 0 bases from J; the gene matches leave 5 bases unexplained. The sequencing sample was made of blood. The sequence links TRBV29-1 to TRBJ2-1, with TRBD1 matching 7 junction bases. This sequence originates from a man younger than 35 in good health. DNA sequence: TGCAGCGTGACAGGGAAAAGCTCCTACAATGAGCAGTTCTTC. This codes for CSVTGKSSYNEQFF.